This TCR beta chain originates from a study of cytomegalovirus exposure and HLA in healthy donors. Looking at the study overall: An early data release held around 80 million unique TCRs from HLA-typed donors.

Use of 60 Vbeta and 13 Jbeta primers characterized the PCR. Clones were read by immunoSEQ multiplex PCR, and TCRdb kept only the in-frame ones, dropping some. The sample yields tens of thousands of clones, over 65% seen once. The germline V gene encodes CDR1 GTSNPN and CDR2 SVGIG (reference sequence). This CDR3 has 16 residues. V lost 2 bases and J 0 bases, leaving 16 bases between the germline ends. The clonotype was recovered from a middle-aged man in good health and CMV-seronegative. The chain combines TRBV30 with TRBJ1-1; D might be TRBD1 (6 bases). The sample taken for sequencing was PBMCs. Written as DNA, the CDR3 is TGTGCCTGGAGTACCGGGGGGGGGCCTATGAACACTGAAGCTTTCTTT. Translation gives CAWSTGGGPMNTEAFF.